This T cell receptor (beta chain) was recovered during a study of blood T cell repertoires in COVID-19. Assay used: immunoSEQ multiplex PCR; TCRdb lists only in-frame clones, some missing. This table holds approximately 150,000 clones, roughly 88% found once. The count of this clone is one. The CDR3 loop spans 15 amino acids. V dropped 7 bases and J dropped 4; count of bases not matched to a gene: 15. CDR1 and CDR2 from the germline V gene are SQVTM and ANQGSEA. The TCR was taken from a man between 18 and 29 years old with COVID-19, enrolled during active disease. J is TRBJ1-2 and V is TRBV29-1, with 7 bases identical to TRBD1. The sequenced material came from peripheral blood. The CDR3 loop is CSASPQTQGTYGYTF. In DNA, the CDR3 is TGCAGCGCCTCCCCCCAAACACAGGGGACCTATGGCTACACCTTC. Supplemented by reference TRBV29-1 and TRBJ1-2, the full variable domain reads SAVISQKPSRDICQRGTSLTIQCQVDSQVTMMFWYRQQPGQSLTLIATANQGSEATYESGFVIDKFPISRPNLTFSTLTVSNMSPEDSSIYLCSASPQTQGTYGYTFGSGTRLTVV.